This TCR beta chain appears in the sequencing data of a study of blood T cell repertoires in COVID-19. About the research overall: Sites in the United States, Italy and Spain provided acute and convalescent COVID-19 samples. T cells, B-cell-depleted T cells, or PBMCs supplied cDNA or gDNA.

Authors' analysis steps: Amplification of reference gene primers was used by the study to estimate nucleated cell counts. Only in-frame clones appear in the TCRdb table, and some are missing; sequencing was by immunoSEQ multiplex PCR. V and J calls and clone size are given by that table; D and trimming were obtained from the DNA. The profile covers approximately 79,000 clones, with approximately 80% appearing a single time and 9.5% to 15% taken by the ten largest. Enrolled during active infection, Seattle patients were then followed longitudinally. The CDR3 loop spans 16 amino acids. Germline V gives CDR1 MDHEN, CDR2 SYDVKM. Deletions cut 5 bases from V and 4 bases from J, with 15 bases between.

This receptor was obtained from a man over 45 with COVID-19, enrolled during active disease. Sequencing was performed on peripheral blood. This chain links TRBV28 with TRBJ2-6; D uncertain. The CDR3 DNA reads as TGTGCCAGCAGTCCCCTTGAGGTGGTGGGGGCCAACGTCCTGACTTTC. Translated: CASSPLEVVGANVLTF.